The clone carrying this TCR beta chain showed up many times. Antigen: not known. The TCR library protocol attached unique molecular identifiers to the individual cDNA molecules. TCRdb processed the 5' RACE reads anew with MiXCR; each CDR3 protein has one entry. Among 25,000 to 35,000 distinct CDR3 sequences listed, 3% to 5% were seen once. The data were obtained in a study of early T cells in non-severe SARS-CoV-2 infection. Findings and caveats of the study: Private and CD4 specificities were missed by VDJdb matching, skewed to anti-spike CD8.

The CDR3 is 12 amino acids. Germline V gene sequence: CDR1 LNHDA, CDR2 SQIVND (reference sequence). V lost 7 bases and J lost 0, with 6 bases in between. The TCR sequence derives from an adult who was a healthcare worker with PCR-confirmed SARS-CoV-2 infection or an uninfected control (not recorded which). The gene calls are TRBV19 and TRBJ1-1; D is uncertain. Sequenced input: whole blood. CDR3 amino acids: CASTDLNTEAFF. CDR3 bases: TGTGCCAGTACCGACCTGAACACTGAAGCTTTCTTT.